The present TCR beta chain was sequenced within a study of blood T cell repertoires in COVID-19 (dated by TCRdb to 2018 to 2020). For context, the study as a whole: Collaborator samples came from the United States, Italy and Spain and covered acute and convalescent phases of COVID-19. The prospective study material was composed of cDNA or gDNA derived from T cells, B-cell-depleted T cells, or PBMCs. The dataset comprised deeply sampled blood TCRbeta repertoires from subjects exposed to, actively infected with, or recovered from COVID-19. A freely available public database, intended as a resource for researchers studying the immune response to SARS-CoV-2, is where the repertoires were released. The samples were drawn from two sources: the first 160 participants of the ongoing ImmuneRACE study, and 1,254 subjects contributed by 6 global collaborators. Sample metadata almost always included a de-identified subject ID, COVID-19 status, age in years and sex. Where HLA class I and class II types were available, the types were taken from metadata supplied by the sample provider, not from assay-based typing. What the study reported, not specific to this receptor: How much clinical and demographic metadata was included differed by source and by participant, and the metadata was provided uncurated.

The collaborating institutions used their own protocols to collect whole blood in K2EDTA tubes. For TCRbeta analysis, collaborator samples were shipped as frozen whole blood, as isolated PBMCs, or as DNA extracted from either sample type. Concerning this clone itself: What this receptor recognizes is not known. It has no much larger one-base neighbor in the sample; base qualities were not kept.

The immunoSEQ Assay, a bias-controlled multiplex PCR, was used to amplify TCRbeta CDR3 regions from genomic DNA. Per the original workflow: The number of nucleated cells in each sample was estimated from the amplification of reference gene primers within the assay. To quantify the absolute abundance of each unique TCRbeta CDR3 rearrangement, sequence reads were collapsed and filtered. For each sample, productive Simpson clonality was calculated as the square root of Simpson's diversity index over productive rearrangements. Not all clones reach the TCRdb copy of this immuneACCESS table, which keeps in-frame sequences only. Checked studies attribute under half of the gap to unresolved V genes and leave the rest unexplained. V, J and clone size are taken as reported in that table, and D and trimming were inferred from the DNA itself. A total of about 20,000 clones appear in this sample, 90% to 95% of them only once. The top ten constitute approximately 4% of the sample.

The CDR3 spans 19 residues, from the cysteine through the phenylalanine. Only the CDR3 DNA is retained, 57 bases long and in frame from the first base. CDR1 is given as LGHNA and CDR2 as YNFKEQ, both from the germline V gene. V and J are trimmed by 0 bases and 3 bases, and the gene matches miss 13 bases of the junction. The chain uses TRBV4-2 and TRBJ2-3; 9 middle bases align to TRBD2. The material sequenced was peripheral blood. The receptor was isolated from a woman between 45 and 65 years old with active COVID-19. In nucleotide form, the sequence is TGTGCCAGCAGCCAAGATCTGGCGGGGGGGCCCCCTTTGACAGATACGCAGTATTTT. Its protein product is CASSQDLAGGPPLTDTQYF.